This TCR beta chain stems from a study of CXCR3-negative and CXCR3-positive naive CD8 T cells. Study-level results: Naive subsets displayed similar surface CD5, and TCR strength was inferred from TRB CDR3 properties.

Worth noting for this clonotype: Its target is unknown.

The study made its TRB cDNA libraries by 5' RACE, adding UMI labels. Following a re-call of the 5' RACE reads, TCRdb has one entry per CDR3 protein and lacks DNA. There are over 80,000 distinct CDR3 sequences in the sample, with approximately 1.4% held by the top ten. Those CD8+ T cells considered naive were CD45RO-CCR7+CD27+CD95-. The CDR3 totals 16 residues. The germline V gene encodes CDR1 MGHDK and CDR2 SYGVNS. The chain couples TRBV25-1 to TRBJ2-7; the TCRdb D gene call, TRBD1, has no DNA to confirm it. Sequencing used naive CXCR3- CD8+ T cells from blood. Subset specified: CD45RO-CCR7+CD27+CD95- naive CD8+ T cells lacking CXCR3 (TNR3-). This TCR came from a human donor in good health. Some clones in this sample may be carry-over from other donors' samples. CDR3 protein: CASSDPRGTGVYEQYF.